Each of the 17 T cell receptor beta chains below was sequenced from the same sample in a study of cytomegalovirus exposure and HLA in healthy donors. Here immunoSEQ multiplex PCR was the method, and the copy in TCRdb shows in-frame clones only, minus some. The table lists about 190,000 clones, roughly 88% of them singletons. Specimen: PBMCs. All receptors derive from a woman under 30 in good health and CMV-seronegative.

This clone has only one observation. J is TRBJ2-1 and V is TRBV28, with TRBD2 matching 11 bases. Germline values: CDR1 MDHEN, CDR2 SYDVKM. The CDR3 covers 17 residues. With 3 bases clipped from V and 9 bases from J, the junction kept 13 bases outside the gene matches. This chain's CDR3 is CASSFWASGGPLSEQFF. The CDR3 nucleotides read TGTGCCAGCAGTTTCTGGGCTAGCGGGGGGCCCCTGAGTGAGCAGTTCTTC.

The chain couples TRBV30 to TRBJ2-1, with TRBD2 matching 9 bases. V shed 0 bases and J 3 bases; nucleotides not matched to a gene: 15. Germline loops: CDR1 GTSNPN, CDR2 SVGIG (reference sequence). This CDR3 has 19 residues. In DNA form, the CDR3 reads TGTGCCTGGAGTGTGGGGCTAGCGGGACGGAGGGCAAGCTACAATGAGCAGTTCTTC. It specifies CAWSVGLAGRRASYNEQFF. Full variable domain (rest looked up from reference TRBV30 and TRBJ2-1): SQTIHQWPATLVQPVGSPLSLECTVEGTSNPNLYWYRQAAGRGLQLLFYSVGIGQISSEVPQNLSASRPQDRQFILSSKKLLLSDSGFYLCAWSVGLAGRRASYNEQFFGPGTRLTVL.

The chain couples TRBV5-6 to TRBJ2-7; no reliable D call. This CDR3 is built from 11 residues. V was trimmed by 2 bases and J by 5 bases, leaving 5 bases between them. Per the germline V gene, CDR1 is SGHDT and CDR2 is YYEEEE. CDR3 protein: CASSFLHEQYF. The CDR3 region has the DNA TGTGCCAGCAGCTTCCTCCACGAGCAGTACTTC. Full variable domain (remainder filled in from reference TRBV5-6 and TRBJ2-7): DAGVTQSPTHLIKTRGQQVTLRCSPKSGHDTVSWYQQALGQGPQFIFQYYEEEERQRGNFPDRFSGHQFPNYSSELNVNALLLGDSALYLCASSFLHEQYFGPGTRLTVT.

The V gene is TRBV11-2, the J gene TRBJ2-7; tentative D call: TRBD2 (5 bases). This CDR3 has 16 amino acids. Germline V gene sequence: CDR1 SGHAT, CDR2 FQNNGV. The ends were cut back, 4 bases at V and 6 bases at J, with 22 bases in the middle. In nucleotides, the CDR3 is TGTGCCAGCAGCTCCTTCGTCGGGGTGATGGCTCCCGAGCAGTACTTC. It encodes CASSSFVGVMAPEQYF.

The chain joins TRBV2 to TRBJ1-1; maybe TRBD1 (5 bases). This CDR3 is built from 13 residues. Germline assignment: CDR1 SNHLY and CDR2 FYNNEI. V dropped 3 bases and J dropped 4 bases, with 9 bases sitting between them. In nucleotides, the CDR3 is TGTGCCAGCAGTGATGGGGGGGGCACTGAAGCTTTCTTT. Protein: CASSDGGGTEAFF.

The chain uses TRBV10-1 and TRBJ2-3; possible D gene TRBD1, 7 bases. V was trimmed by 3 bases and J by 4 bases, leaving 11 bases between them. The CDR3 is 14 amino acids. Germline values: CDR1 WNHNN, CDR2 SYGVQD (reference sequence). Written as DNA, the CDR3 is TGCGCCAGCAGTGAAGACAGGGACTCAGATACGCAGTATTTT. This encodes CASSEDRDSDTQYF.

The chain carries TRBV5-1 and TRBJ2-1, with a tentative D call TRBD2 (5 bases). V was clipped by 2 bases and J by 9 bases, with 12 bases between them. Germline V gives CDR1 SGHRS, CDR2 YFSETQ. The CDR3 contains 13 residues. The CDR3: CASSFSGGLEQFF. The CDR3 nucleotides are TGCGCCAGCAGCTTTTCCGGCGGGCTTGAGCAGTTCTTC.

V is TRBV6-1 and J is TRBJ1-4; 9 bases line up with TRBD1. V was pared by 8 bases and J by 5 bases, with 0 bases of the junction left unmatched. Looked up from germline, CDR1 is MNHNS and CDR2 is SASEGT. CDR3 length: 12 amino acids. CDR3 bases: TGTGCCAGCGGACAGGGGAATGAAAAACTGTTTTTT. It codes for CASGQGNEKLFF.

In this sample, this clone turned up once. Written as DNA, the CDR3 is TGTGCCAGCAGCTTGCCGGGGACGAACACCGGGGAGCTGTTTTTT. It is translated as CASSLPGTNTGELFF. The chain is built from TRBV5-4 and TRBJ2-2; tentative D call: TRBD2 (5 bases). The germline CDR1 and CDR2 sequences are SGHNT and YYREEE (reference sequence). The V gene lost 1 base and the J gene lost 0 bases, with 7 bases spanning the gap. The CDR3 loop spans 15 amino acids.

The V and J genes are TRBV28 and TRBJ1-6, with D tentatively TRBD1 (6 bases). V lost 7 bases and J 4 bases, leaving 17 bases between the germline ends. CDR3 length: 16 amino acids. From germline, CDR1 is MDHEN and CDR2 SYDVKM. In nucleotides, the CDR3 is TGTGCCAGCATCCTGGACAGAACCTTATATAATTCACCCCTCCACTTT. This encodes CASILDRTLYNSPLHF.

This clone was picked up a small number of times. The chain links TRBV11-2 to TRBJ1-2; 7 bases are a match to TRBD1. V lost 1 base and J lost 5; bases outside the gene matches: 4. This CDR3 region has 14 residues. CDR1 and CDR2 from the germline V gene are SGHAT and FQNNGV. The CDR3 coding sequence is TGTGCCAGCAGCTTAGTGGTCAGGGGGTATGGCTACACCTTC. Its protein is CASSLVVRGYGYTF. Full variable domain (rest looked up from reference TRBV11-2 and TRBJ1-2): EAGVAQSPRYKIIEKRQSVAFWCNPISGHATLYWYQQILGQGPKLLIQFQNNGVVDDSQLPKDRFSAERLKGVDSTLKIQPAKLEDSAVYLCASSLVVRGYGYTFGSGTRLTVV.

The rearrangement joins TRBV28 to TRBJ1-1; TRBD1 is a possible D gene (5 bases). Between the trimmed V and J ends, which lost 5 bases and 1 base, there was a span of 14 bases. The CDR3 totals 15 residues. Germline assignment: CDR1 MDHEN and CDR2 SYDVKM. The CDR3 nucleotides are TGTGCCAGCAGTACCCAGACAGCGCAGAACACTGAAGCTTTCTTT. This gives the protein CASSTQTAQNTEAFF.

The rearrangement joins TRBV6-5 to TRBJ1-1; no firm D call. The CDR3 length is 12 residues. CDR1 and CDR2 (germline): MNHEY, SVGAGI. V lost 7 bases and J 0 bases, leaving 6 bases between the germline ends. The CDR3 DNA sequence: TGTGCCAGCATGGCGGTGAACACTGAAGCTTTCTTT. Residues: CASMAVNTEAFF.

This clone has more than one count but fewer than ten. V and J are TRBV6-5 and TRBJ2-7, with 11 bases fitting TRBD2. CDR1 MNHEY and CDR2 SVGAGI come from the germline V gene. This CDR3 region has 14 residues. Trimming at V came to 10 bases and at J to 1 base, leaving 6 bases not matched to a gene. In DNA form, the CDR3 reads TGTGCCACTTGGGGACTAGCGGCGTCCTACGAGCAGTACTTC. It is translated as CATWGLAASYEQYF.

The V and J genes are TRBV4-1 and TRBJ2-4; 10 positions match TRBD2. The CDR3 covers 19 residues. CDR1 is MGHRA and CDR2 is YSYEKL in the germline V gene. Trimming cost V 0 bases and J 0 bases; bases outside gene matches: 8. The CDR3 sequence is CASSQEGGTSDLAKNIQYF. The CDR3, as DNA: TGCGCCAGCAGCCAAGAAGGGGGGACTAGCGACCTAGCCAAAAACATTCAGTACTTC.

This sequence joins TRBV6-1 and TRBJ1-5; D uncertain. Between the trimmed V and J ends, which lost 2 bases and 0 bases, there was a span of 5 bases. The CDR3 consists of 14 residues. CDR1 MNHNS and CDR2 SASEGT come from the germline V gene. The CDR3 here is CASSEQDSNQPQHF. CDR3 nucleotides: TGTGCCAGCAGTGAACAGGATAGCAATCAGCCCCAGCATTTT.

The gene calls are TRBV25-1 and TRBJ2-1, with no clear D. CDR1 MGHDK and CDR2 SYGVNS come from the germline V gene. Deletions cut 5 bases from V and 7 bases from J, with 24 bases between. This CDR3 region has 17 residues. CDR3: CASSSLTVGFSLNEQFF. CDR3 nucleotide sequence: TGTGCCAGCAGTTCCCTTACCGTCGGGTTCTCTCTAAATGAGCAGTTCTTC.